This T cell receptor (beta chain) was recovered during a study of vaccination and CD4 T cells after COVID-19. Study summary: Post-COVID draws followed diagnosis by a median roughly 100 days (range 35 to 161). The cells were exposed to overlapping spike peptides originating from SARS-CoV-2, HCoV-NL63, HCoV-OC43 and HCoV-229E for stimulation.

Only a few counts were recorded for this clonotype. Its cognate antigen is unknown. The Oncomine TCR Beta short-read assay generated sequence data from the DNA of cultured CD4+ T cells. Using the QIAamp micro DNA kit, genomic DNA was extracted from the CD4+ T cells that had been cultured. Each CDR3 protein gets one entry after TCRdb re-called the PCR reads with MiXCR. The table records 7,000 to 9,000 distinct CDR3 sequences, more than 25% of them present only once. Germline-derived CDR1 and CDR2 are SEHNR and FQNEAQ (reference sequence). J gave up 3 bases and V 5 bases, and 4 bases lay outside the gene matches. This CDR3 is built from 14 residues. Regarding the study as a whole: The analysis of convalescent patients involved relatively few individuals and lacked early post-infection timepoints.

As to treatment: approximately 10-day PBMC culture with coronavirus spike peptide pools or control peptides (ViraFEST assay). From the unexposed donor, CD4+ T cells were collected ahead of the COVID-19 pandemic (2011-2018). Scientists separated out CD4+ T cells through negative selection following 10 days in culture. The chain has TRBV7-9 and TRBJ2-5; TRBD1 aligns across 9 bases. The TCR originated in a human donor in good health. Sequenced: CD4+ T cells from blood, cultured in vitro. CDR3 sequence reads: CASSPRTGEETQYF. In DNA, the CDR3 is TGTGCCAGCAGCCCACGGACAGGGGAAGAGACCCAGTACTTC.